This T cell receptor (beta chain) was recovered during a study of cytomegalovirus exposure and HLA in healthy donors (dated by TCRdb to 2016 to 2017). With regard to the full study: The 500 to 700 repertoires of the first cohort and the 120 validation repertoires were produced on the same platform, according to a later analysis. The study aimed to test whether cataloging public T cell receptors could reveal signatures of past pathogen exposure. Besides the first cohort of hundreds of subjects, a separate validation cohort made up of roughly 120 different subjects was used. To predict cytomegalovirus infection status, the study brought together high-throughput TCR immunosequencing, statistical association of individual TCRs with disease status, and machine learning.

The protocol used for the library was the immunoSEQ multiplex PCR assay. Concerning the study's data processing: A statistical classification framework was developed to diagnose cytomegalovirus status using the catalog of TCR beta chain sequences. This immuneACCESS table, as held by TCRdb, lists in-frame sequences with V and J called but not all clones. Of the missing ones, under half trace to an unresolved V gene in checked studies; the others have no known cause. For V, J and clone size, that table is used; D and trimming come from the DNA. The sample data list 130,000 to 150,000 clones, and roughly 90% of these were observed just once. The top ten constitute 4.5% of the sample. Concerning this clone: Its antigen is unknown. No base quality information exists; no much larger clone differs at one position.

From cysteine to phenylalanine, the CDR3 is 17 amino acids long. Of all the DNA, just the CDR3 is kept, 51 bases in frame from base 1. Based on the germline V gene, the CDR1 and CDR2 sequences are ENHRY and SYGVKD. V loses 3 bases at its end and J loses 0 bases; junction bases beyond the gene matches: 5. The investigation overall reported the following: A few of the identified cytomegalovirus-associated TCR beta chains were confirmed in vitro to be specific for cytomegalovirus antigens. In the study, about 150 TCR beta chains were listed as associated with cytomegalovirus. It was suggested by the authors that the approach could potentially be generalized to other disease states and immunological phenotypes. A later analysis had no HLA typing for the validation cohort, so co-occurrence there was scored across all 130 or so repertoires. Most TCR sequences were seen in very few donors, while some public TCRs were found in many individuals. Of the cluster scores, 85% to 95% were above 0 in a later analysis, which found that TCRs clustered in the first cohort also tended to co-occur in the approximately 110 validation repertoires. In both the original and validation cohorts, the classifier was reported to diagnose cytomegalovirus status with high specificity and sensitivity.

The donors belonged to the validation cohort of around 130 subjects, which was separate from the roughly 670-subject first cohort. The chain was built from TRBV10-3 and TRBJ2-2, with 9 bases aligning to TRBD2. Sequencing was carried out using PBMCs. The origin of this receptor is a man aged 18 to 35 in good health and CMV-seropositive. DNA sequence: TGTGCCATCAGTGACCTAGCGGGGATCGCGAACACCGGGGAGCTGTTTTTT. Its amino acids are CAISDLAGIANTGELFF.